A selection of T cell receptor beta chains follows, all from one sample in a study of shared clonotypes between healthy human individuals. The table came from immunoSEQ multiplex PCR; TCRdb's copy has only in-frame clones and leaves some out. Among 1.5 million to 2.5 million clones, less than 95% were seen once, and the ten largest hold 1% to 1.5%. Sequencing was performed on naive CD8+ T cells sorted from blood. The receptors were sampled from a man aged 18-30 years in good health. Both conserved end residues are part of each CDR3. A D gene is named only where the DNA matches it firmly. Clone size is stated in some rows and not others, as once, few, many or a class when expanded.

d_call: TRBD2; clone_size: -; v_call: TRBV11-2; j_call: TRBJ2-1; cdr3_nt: TGTGCCAGCAGCTACCGGACTAGCGGTTCTCCTAGCTCCTACAATGAGCAGTTCTTC; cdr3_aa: CASSYRTSGSPSSYNEQFF
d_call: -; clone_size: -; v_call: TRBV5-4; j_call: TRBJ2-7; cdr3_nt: TGTGCCAGCAGCGCGGACTGGCTGGGTGAGCAGTACTTC; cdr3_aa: CASSADWLGEQYF
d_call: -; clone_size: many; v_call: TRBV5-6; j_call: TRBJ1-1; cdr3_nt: TGTGCCAGCAGCTTGTCAGAGAACACTGAAGCTTTCTTT; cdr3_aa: CASSLSENTEAFF
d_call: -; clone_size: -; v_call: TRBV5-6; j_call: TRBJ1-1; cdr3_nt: TGTGCCAGCAGCTTGGCCCCGGTGGAAGCTTTCTTT; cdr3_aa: CASSLAPVEAFF
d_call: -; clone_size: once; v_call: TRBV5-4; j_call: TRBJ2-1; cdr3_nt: TGTGCCAGCAGCTTGTTTGAGGGACTGAACAATGAGCAGTTCTTC; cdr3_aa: CASSLFEGLNNEQFF
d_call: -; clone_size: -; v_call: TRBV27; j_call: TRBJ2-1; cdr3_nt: TGTGCCAGGAAGACTAGAAAGACCCCTAATGAGCAGTTCTTC; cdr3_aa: CARKTRKTPNEQFF
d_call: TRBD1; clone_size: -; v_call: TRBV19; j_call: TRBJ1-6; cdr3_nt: TGTGCCAGTAGTATAGATTCATCCGGGACAGGGTCTCCTAATTCACCCCTCCACTTT; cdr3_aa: CASSIDSSGTGSPNSPLHF
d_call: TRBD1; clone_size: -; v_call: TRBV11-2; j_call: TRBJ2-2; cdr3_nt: TGTGCCAGCAGCTCCCGAGAGACAGGGAGTACCGGGGAGCTGTTTTTT; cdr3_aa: CASSSRETGSTGELFF
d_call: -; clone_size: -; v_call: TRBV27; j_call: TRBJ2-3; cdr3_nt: TGTGCCAGCAGTCAGGGACCGGGGGAGGATACGCAGTATTTT; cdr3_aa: CASSQGPGEDTQYF
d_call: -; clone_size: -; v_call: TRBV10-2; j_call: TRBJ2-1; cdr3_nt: TGCGCCAGCAGTGAGTCGTGGCGGGACCCCAATGAGCAGTTCTTC; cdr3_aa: CASSESWRDPNEQFF
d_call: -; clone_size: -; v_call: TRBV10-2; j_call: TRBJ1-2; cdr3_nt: TGCGCCAGCAGCCTCTTTCAAGACCCAGCAGGCTACACCTTC; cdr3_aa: CASSLFQDPAGYTF
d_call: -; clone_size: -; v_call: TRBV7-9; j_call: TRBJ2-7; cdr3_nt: TGTGCCAGCAGCCATAGCGCTAGCGCTAGCTCCTACGAGCAGTACTTC; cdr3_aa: CASSHSASASSYEQYF
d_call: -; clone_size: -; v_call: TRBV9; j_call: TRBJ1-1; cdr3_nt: TGTGCCAGCAGCGTCCTTCCGAACACTGAAGCTTTCTTT; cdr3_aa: CASSVLPNTEAFF
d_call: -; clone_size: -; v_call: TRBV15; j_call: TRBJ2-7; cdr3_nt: TGTGCCACCAGCAGAGACGATCTAGCCGGTGGATACGAGCAGTACTTC; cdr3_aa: CATSRDDLAGGYEQYF
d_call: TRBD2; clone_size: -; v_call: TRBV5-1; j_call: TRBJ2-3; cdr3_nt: TGCGCCAGCAGCTTGGTTACTAGCGGTAGCACAGATACGCAGTATTTT; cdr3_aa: CASSLVTSGSTDTQYF
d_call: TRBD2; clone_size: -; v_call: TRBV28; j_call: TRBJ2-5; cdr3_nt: TGTGCCAGCAGTCCCGGGAGAGCGGGGGAACTCCAAGAGACCCAGTACTTC; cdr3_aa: CASSPGRAGELQETQYF
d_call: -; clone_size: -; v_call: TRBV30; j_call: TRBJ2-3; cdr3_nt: TGTGCCTGGAGTTTCGAAGCGGTTACTAGCACAGATACGCAGTATTTT; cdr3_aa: CAWSFEAVTSTDTQYF
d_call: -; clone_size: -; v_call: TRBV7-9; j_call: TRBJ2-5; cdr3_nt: TGTGCCAGCAGCTCAGCACAGGGTGTCCAAGAGACCCAGTACTTC; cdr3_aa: CASSSAQGVQETQYF